This T cell receptor (beta chain) stems from a study of blood T cells in healthy people across ages. Study overall: Template-switching capture recovered about one barcoded beta molecule per two T cells.

A second roughly 6 to 11 cycle PCR used barcoded and J-beta primers. Through a template-switch adaptor with 12 random nucleotides, each cDNA molecule received a tag. TCRdb reprocessed the 5' RACE reads via MiXCR and lists one record per CDR3 protein. This sample has fewer than 900,000 distinct CDR3 sequences; more than 40% occur once, and the top ten carry approximately 22%. To note about this clonotype: The antigen is unknown.

PBMCs, at least 6.5 million per sample, were isolated. V lost 0 bases, J lost 7 bases, and 19 bases lay in between. The germline V gene has CDR1 SGHDN and CDR2 FVKESK. This CDR3 contains 16 residues. Study outcomes and limitations: Calculation of diversity from one million T cells yielded estimates considered to be underestimates.

The chain is built from TRBV14 and TRBJ2-7; D gene ambiguous. What was sequenced was blood. The source of this sequence is a woman aged 60-75 years in good health. CDR3 sequence reads: CASSQDLHTDRREQYF. The CDR3 DNA follows: TGTGCCAGCAGCCAAGACCTACACACAGACCGGCGTGAGCAGTACTTC.